This is a list of T cell receptor beta chains from one sample in a study of CD8 T cells in ankylosing spondylitis. TCRdb re-derived calls from the 5' RACE reads in MiXCR, one entry per CDR3 protein. The sample records about 840,000 distinct CDR3 sequences, 10% to 15% being singletons. Sequencing was performed on blood, either unsorted or a sorted T cell fraction (not recorded which). The source of these receptors is a male donor with ankylosing spondylitis. Both conserved end residues are part of each CDR3. The D gene is left open where the match is weak. Expanded clones are given a class, and other clones once, few, many or no size at all.

D	size	V	J	DNA	CDR3
-	-	TRBV20-1	TRBJ2-3	TGCAGTGCCAAACGGGGTCCAGATACGCAGTATTTT	CSAKRGPDTQYF
-	-	TRBV10-3	TRBJ2-7	TGTGCCATCCTCGAGGGAGGCAACGACGAGCAGTACTTC	CAILEGGNDEQYF
-	many	TRBV20-1	TRBJ2-2	TGCAGTGCTAGAGACAGGGGGAACACCGGGGAGCTGTTTTTT	CSARDRGNTGELFF
-	few	TRBV6-1	TRBJ2-1	TGTGCCAGCAGTCGGGACATCCCCAATGAGCAGTTCTTC	CASSRDIPNEQFF
-	few	TRBV5-1	TRBJ1-3	TGCGCCAGCAGCTTAGAAACTGGAAACACCATATATTTT	CASSLETGNTIYF
TRBD1	many	TRBV7-2	TRBJ2-1	TGTGCCAGCAGCCTACGGACAGGTGGTAAAAATGAGCAGTTCTTC	CASSLRTGGKNEQFF
-	few	TRBV20-1	TRBJ1-5	TGCAGTGCTAGAGCCCCACCCAGGGTCGGTCAGCCCCAGCATTTT	CSARAPPRVGQPQHF
-	-	TRBV2	TRBJ2-7	TGTGCCAGCAGTGAAGCGCGTCGAGGTCCCTTCTCCTACGAGCAGTACTTC	CASSEARRGPFSYEQYF
TRBD1	-	TRBV7-2	TRBJ2-2	TGTGCCAGCAGGAAAGGACAGGTGAACACCGGGGAGCTGTTTTTT	CASRKGQVNTGELFF
-	-	TRBV28	TRBJ1-4	TGTGCCAGCAGGCCGGAATCAGGGATGGGTGAAAAACTGTTTTTT	CASRPESGMGEKLFF
TRBD2	-	TRBV20-1	TRBJ2-1	TGCAGTGCTAAGGTTGTAGCGGGAGAAAGTGAGCAGTTCTTC	CSAKVVAGESEQFF
TRBD2	many	TRBV20-1	TRBJ2-7	TGCAGTGCTAGCGGGACTAGGTCCTACGAGCAGTACTTC	CSASGTRSYEQYF
-	few	TRBV7-2	TRBJ1-2	TGTGCCAGCAGCTTATTTCCGCGACAGGTCGGCTATGGCTACACCTTC	CASSLFPRQVGYGYTF
-	few	TRBV7-9	TRBJ2-1	TGTGCCAGCATCCTAACGGCTAGTTGGAATGAGCAGTTCTTC	CASILTASWNEQFF
-	-	TRBV12-3/TRBV12-4	TRBJ2-2	TGTGCCAGTAGGGGGGTGGGAGCGCTCACCGGGGAGCTGTTTTTT	CASRGVGALTGELFF
-	-	TRBV7-8	TRBJ2-7	TGTGCCAGCAGCTTTCACTGGAGCTCCTACGAGCAGTACTTC	CASSFHWSSYEQYF
-	few	TRBV7-2	TRBJ2-3	TGTGCCAGCAGCTATCGGTGGGCGAGGGCAGATACGCAGTATTTT	CASSYRWARADTQYF
TRBD1	-	TRBV9	TRBJ2-1	TGTGCCAGCAGCGTAGGCCAGGGGGTCTCCTACAATGAGCAGTTCTTC	CASSVGQGVSYNEQFF
TRBD2	few	TRBV7-2	TRBJ2-1	TGTGCCAGCAGCAATAGCGGGGGGCCTTCCTACAATGAGCAGTTCTTC	CASSNSGGPSYNEQFF
TRBD1	few	TRBV20-1	TRBJ1-6	TGCAGTGTCCCCTGGACAGGGAATAAGTCACCCCTCCACTTT	CSVPWTGNKSPLHF
-	-	TRBV6-5	TRBJ1-1	TGTGCCAGCAGTTACTCAGGGGTTAGAGAAGCTTTCTTT	CASSYSGVREAFF
-	-	TRBV7-6	TRBJ1-1	TGTGCCAGCAGCTTAGGGTTTGGGACTGAAGCTTTCTTT	CASSLGFGTEAFF
-	few	TRBV5-1	TRBJ1-1	TGCGCCAGCAGCTCGACGGCTGGGGGTTGGGCTGAAGCTTTCTTT	CASSSTAGGWAEAFF
TRBD1	-	TRBV7-7	TRBJ2-3	TGTGCTAGCAGTATAGACAGGGGTGATACGCAGTATTTT	CASSIDRGDTQYF
-	-	TRBV10-3	TRBJ1-1	TGTGCCATCAGTGAGGGGTTCAATGAAGCTTTCTTT	CAISEGFNEAFF
TRBD2	-	TRBV20-1	TRBJ2-7	TGCAGTGCCCCTAGGGGACTAGCGGGAGTAGACGAGCAGTACTTC	CSAPRGLAGVDEQYF
-	many	TRBV6-1	TRBJ1-5	TGTGCCAGCGGCAGGGTTTTTGACAATCAGCCCCAGCATTTT	CASGRVFDNQPQHF
-	few	TRBV4-3	TRBJ1-2	TGCGCCAGCAGCCACCGGGAGGGGAGCTATGGCTACACCTTC	CASSHREGSYGYTF
-	-	TRBV20-1	TRBJ2-7	TGCAGTGCTACCGACTCCCGACAGAGGGGTGAGCAGTACTTC	CSATDSRQRGEQYF
TRBD2	few	TRBV3-1	TRBJ2-7	TGTGCCAGCAGCCTGAGAGGGCTAGCGGGAGGGCCGTACCACGAGCAGTACTTC	CASSLRGLAGGPYHEQYF
TRBD2	-	TRBV10-2	TRBJ2-5	TGCGCCAGCAGTTCATGGCGGGAGAGGGAGACCCAGTACTTC	CASSSWRERETQYF
-	-	TRBV28	TRBJ2-2	TGTGCCAGCACCTTTTCTCCACGGGCGAACACCGGGGAGCTGTTTTTT	CASTFSPRANTGELFF
-	few	TRBV4-2	TRBJ2-2	TGTGCCAGCAGCCAAGAGTTCCGGGGGATAAACACCGGGGAGCTGTTTTTT	CASSQEFRGINTGELFF
TRBD2	-	TRBV2	TRBJ2-1	TGTGCCAGCAGTGTAAATAGCGGGAGAAATAATGAGCAGTTCTTC	CASSVNSGRNNEQFF
-	-	TRBV5-4	TRBJ2-3	TGTGCCAGCAGCTTGGGGGCGGGGCCGGGCGCAGATACGCAGTATTTT	CASSLGAGPGADTQYF